The clone carrying this TCR beta chain was seen a single time. The antigen remains unidentified. These data are taken from a study of T cell repertoires in cytomegalovirus infection. As for the study in general: HLA-C-restricted CMV epitopes, recently identified, and well-studied HLA-B-restricted ones were used by the study. CMV infection together with matching HLA type was indicated by public TCR beta signatures. Study findings and constraints: HLA-C-restricted CMV-specific TCR beta clonotypes were dominant in the ex vivo response.

From the reads, TCRdb called clonotypes with MiXCR, one entry per CDR3 protein. Of about 890,000 distinct CDR3 sequences in the sample, around 30% were seen once. J was trimmed by 4 bases and V by 0 bases; bases with no gene match: 11. There are 17 residues in the CDR3. Per germline, CDR1 SQVTM and CDR2 ANQGSEA. The TCR originated in a human donor in good health (CMV status not recorded). Some clones in this sample may be carry-over from other donors' samples. Source: cultured CD8+ T cells from PBMCs, taken from culture after CMV antigen stimulation. The V and J genes are TRBV29-1 and TRBJ1-2; 10 bases align to TRBD1. For the CDR3, the DNA is TGCAGCGTTGAAGATCAAGGGACAGGGGAGAGTGGCTATGGCTACACCTTC. Translated, it gives CSVEDQGTGESGYGYTF.